This T cell receptor beta chain originates from a study of OX40 agonist ivuxolimab in advanced cancers. Across the whole study: A diagnosis of hepatocellular carcinoma, melanoma, renal cell or head and neck cancer was present in dose-escalation patients.

TCRdb's copy holds only in-frame clones and misses some; the assay was immunoSEQ multiplex PCR. The repertoire includes approximately 60,000 clones, around 87% of them detected once, and roughly 5% sits in the top ten. The starting material was CD4+ or CD8+ T cells sorted from blood, obtained in a trial of the OX40 agonist ivuxolimab. The sequence came from an adult with an advanced solid tumor such as melanoma, head and neck, liver or kidney cancer.

The CDR3 DNA sequence: TGCGCCAGCAGCCAGCCCGCCCGAGGGGGGACGGGTGGCTACACCTTC. Amino acids: CASSQPARGGTGGYTF. The chain recombines TRBV4-1 with TRBJ1-2; D is perhaps TRBD1 (6 bases). Germline V gene data show CDR1 as MGHRA and CDR2 as YSYEKL. V lost 3 bases and J 7 bases, leaving 21 bases between the germline ends. The CDR3 runs 16 residues.